This T cell receptor (beta chain) came from a study of human T cells and chemical hapten exposure. Documented time point: patch test 1, 2 weeks after DPC sensitization. Treatment: therapeutic diphenylcyclopropenone sensitization with weekly scalp DPC. This clonotype has at least ten counts. This CDR3 contains 15 residues. Trimming cost V 1 base and J 0 bases; bases outside gene matches: 0. Germline V gene lookup returns CDR1 MNHNY and CDR2 SVGAGI (reference sequence). TCRdb re-derived calls from the RACE reads in MiXCR, one entry per CDR3 protein. The top ten hold more than 1.3% of the sample, which has about 120,000 distinct CDR3 sequences, about 12% seen once.

Specimen: whole blood, collected in connection with sensitization to the hapten diphenylcyclopropenone (DPC). The gene calls are TRBV6-6 and TRBJ1-3; 7 bases are shared with TRBD1. The receptor comes from a woman between 45 and 65 years old with alopecia areata. Some clones in this sample may be carry-over from other donors' samples. CDR3 DNA: TGTGCCAGCAGTTACTGGACAGGCTCTGGAAACACCATATATTTT. This encodes CASSYWTGSGNTIYF.